This T cell receptor (beta chain) was recovered during a study of blood T cell repertoires in COVID-19. Across the study: Sample material is recorded as cDNA or gDNA derived from T cells, B-cell-depleted T cells, or PBMCs.

The CDR3 runs to 14 residues. V was clipped by 3 bases and J by 4 bases; unmatched bases: 6. Germline assignment: CDR1 SGHRS and CDR2 YFSETQ. Generated by immunoSEQ multiplex PCR, the TCRdb table keeps only in-frame clones and is missing some. In the table there are around 89,000 clones, about three quarters of which are singletons. The source of this sequence is an elderly woman with acute or convalescent COVID-19. This chain uses TRBV5-1 with TRBJ1-1, with 7 bases that match TRBD1. The sample comprised peripheral blood. The CDR3 nucleotides read TGCGCCAGCAGCTCGGACAGGCAGACCACTGAAGCTTTCTTT. It codes for CASSSDRQTTEAFF.